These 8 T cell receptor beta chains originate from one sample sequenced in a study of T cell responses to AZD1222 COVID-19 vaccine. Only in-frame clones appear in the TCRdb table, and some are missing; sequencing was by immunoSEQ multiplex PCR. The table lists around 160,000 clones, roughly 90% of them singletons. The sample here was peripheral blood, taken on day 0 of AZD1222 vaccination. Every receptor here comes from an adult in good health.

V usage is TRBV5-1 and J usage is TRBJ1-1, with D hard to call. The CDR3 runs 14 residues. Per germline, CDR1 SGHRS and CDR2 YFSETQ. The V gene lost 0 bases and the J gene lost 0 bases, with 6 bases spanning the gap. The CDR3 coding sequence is TGCGCCAGCAGCTTGGACAGAATGAACACTGAAGCTTTCTTT. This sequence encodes CASSLDRMNTEAFF.

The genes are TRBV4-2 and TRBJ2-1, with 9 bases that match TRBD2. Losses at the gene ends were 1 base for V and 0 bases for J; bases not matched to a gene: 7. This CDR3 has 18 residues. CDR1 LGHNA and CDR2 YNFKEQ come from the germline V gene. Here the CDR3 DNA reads TGTGCCAGCAGCCAAGGATCGGGCGGGAGGGACTCCTACAATGAGCAGTTCTTC. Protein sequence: CASSQGSGGRDSYNEQFF.

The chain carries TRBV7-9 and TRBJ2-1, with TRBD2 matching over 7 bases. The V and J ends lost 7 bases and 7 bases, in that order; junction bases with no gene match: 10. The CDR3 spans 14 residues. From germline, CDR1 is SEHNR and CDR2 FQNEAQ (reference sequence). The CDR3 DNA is TGTGCCAGCACCGGGGGGTTCGGGTCAAATGAGCAGTTCTTC. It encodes CASTGGFGSNEQFF.

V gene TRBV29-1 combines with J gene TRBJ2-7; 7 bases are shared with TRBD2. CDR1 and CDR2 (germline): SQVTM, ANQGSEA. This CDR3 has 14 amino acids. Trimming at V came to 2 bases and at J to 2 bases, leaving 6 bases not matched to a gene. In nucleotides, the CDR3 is TGCAGCGTTGAATTGACTAGCCGACCCTACGAGCAGTACTTC. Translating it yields CSVELTSRPYEQYF.

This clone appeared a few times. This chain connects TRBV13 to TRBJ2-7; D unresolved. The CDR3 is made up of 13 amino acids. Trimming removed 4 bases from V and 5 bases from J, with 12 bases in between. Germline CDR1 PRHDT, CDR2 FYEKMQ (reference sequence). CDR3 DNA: TGTGCCAGCAGCTCCAAACCGCCTGACGAGCAGTACTTC. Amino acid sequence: CASSSKPPDEQYF.

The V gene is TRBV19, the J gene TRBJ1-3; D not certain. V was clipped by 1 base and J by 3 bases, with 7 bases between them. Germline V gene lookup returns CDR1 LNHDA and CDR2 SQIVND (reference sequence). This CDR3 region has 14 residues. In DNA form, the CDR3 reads TGTGCCAGTAGTATAGCCGGCGTTGGAAACACCATATATTTT. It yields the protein CASSIAGVGNTIYF.

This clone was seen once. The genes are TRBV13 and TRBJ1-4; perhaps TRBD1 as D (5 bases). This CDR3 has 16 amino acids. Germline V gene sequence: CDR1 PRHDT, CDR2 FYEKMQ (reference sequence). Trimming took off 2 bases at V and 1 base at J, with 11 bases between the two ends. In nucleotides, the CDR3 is TGTGCCAGCAGCTTAAGTGAGGGGTTAACTAATGAAAAACTGTTTTTT. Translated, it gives CASSLSEGLTNEKLFF.

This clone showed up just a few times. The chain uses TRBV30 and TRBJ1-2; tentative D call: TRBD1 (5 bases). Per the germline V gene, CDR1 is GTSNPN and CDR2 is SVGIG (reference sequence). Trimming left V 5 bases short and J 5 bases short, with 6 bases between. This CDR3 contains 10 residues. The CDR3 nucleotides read TGTGCCTGGGAGGGGTATGGCTACACCTTC. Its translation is CAWEGYGYTF.